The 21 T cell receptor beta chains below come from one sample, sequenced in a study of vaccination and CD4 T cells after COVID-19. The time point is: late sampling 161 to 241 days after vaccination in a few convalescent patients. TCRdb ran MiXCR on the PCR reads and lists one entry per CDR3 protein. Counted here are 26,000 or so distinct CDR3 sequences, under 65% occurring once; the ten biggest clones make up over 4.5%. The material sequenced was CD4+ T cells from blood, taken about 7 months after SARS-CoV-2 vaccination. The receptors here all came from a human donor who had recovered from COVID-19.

For the CDR3, the DNA is TGTGCCAGCAGCTTTCGGAGACAGGGCCAGCCCCAGCATTTT. It codes for CASSFRRQGQPQHF. V usage is TRBV7-2 and J usage is TRBJ1-5; 7 nucleotides agree with TRBD1. Trimming took 3 bases from V and 7 from J; bases not matched to a gene: 6. The CDR3 is 14 amino acids. The germline CDR1 and CDR2 sequences are SGHTA and FQGNSA.

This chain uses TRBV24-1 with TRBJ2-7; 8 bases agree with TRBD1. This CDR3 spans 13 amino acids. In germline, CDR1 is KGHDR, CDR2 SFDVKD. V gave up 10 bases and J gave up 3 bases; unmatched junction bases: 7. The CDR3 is CATAQGAGYEQYF. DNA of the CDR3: TGTGCCACAGCCCAGGGGGCTGGCTACGAGCAGTACTTC.

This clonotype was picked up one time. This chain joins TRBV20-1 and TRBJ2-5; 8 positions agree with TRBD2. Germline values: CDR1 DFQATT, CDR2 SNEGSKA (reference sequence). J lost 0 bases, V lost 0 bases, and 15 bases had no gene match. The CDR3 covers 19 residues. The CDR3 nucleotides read TGCAGTGCTAGAGATTGGGGGGTTTCGGCGGGAGGCCACCAAGAGACCCAGTACTTC. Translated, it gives CSARDWGVSAGGHQETQYF.

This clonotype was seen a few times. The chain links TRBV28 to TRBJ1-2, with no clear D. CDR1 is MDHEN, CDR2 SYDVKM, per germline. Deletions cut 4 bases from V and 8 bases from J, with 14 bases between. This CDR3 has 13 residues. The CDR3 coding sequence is TGTGCCAGCAGTTCATTGGGAATACAGGGCTACACCTTC. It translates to CASSSLGIQGYTF.

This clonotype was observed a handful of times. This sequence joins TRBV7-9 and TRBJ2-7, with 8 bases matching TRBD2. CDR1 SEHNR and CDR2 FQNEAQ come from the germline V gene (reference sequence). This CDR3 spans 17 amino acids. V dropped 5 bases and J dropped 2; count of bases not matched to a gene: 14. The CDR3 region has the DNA TGTGCCAGCAGCCCAACCGGAACCGGGACTAGAGCCTACGAGCAGTACTTC. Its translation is CASSPTGTGTRAYEQYF.

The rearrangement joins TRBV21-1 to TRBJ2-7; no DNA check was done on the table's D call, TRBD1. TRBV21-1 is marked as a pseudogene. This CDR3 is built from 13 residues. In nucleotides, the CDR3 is TGTGCCAGCAGCCCTAGGACAAACTACGAGCAGTACTTC. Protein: CASSPRTNYEQYF.

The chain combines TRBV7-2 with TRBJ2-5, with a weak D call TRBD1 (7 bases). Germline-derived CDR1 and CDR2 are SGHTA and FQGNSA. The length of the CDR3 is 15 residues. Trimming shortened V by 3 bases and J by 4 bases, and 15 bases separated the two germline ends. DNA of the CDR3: TGTGCCAGCAGCTTGGGCAACCAGGGGGGAGAGACCCAGTACTTC. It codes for CASSLGNQGGETQYF.

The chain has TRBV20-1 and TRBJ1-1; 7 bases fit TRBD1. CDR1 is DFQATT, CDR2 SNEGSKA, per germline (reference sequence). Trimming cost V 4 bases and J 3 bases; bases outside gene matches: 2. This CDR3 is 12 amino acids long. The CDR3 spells CSAKTGDTEAFF. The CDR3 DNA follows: TGCAGTGCTAAAACAGGGGACACTGAAGCTTTCTTT.

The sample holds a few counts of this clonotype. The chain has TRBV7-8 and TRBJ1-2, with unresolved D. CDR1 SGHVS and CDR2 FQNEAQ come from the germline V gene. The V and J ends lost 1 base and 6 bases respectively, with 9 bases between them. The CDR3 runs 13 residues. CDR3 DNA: TGTGCCAGCAGCTTAGTCAGCTGGGATGGCTACACCTTC. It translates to CASSLVSWDGYTF.

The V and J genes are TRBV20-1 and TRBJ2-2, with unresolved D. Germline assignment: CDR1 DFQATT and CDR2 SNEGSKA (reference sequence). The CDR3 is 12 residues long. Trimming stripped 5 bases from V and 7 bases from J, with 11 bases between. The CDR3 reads CSAANDDGELFF. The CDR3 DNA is TGCAGTGCTGCTAACGACGACGGGGAGCTGTTTTTT.

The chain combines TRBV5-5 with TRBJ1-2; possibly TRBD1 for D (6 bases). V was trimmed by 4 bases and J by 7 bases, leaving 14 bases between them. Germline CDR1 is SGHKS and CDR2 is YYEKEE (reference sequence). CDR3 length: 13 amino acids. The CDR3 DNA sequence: TGTGCCAGCAGCATACAGGGACGTAGTGGCTACACCTTC. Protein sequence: CASSIQGRSGYTF.

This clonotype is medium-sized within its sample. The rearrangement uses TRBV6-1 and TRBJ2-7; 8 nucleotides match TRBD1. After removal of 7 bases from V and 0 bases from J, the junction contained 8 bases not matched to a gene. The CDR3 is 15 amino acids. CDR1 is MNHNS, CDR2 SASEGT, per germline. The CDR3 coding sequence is TGTGCCAGCACCCCGGGACAGGCGAGCTCCTACGAGCAGTACTTC. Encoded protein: CASTPGQASSYEQYF.

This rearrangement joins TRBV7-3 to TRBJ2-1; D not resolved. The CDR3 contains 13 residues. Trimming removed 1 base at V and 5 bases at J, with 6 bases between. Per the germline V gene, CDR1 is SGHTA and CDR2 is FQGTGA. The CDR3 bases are TGTGCCAGCAGCTTAATGGGAAACAATGAGCAGTTCTTC. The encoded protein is CASSLMGNNEQFF.

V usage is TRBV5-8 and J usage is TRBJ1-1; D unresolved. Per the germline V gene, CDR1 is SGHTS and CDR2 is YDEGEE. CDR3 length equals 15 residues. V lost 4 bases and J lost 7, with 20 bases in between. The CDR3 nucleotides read TGTGCCAGCAGCCTAATGGGAACAGCTCTCGATGAAGCTTTCTTT. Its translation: CASSLMGTALDEAFF. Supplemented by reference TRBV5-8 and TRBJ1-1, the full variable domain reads EAGVTQSPTHLIKTRGQQATLRCSPISGHTSVYWYQQALGLGLQFLLWYDEGEERNRGNFPPRFSGRQFPNYSSELNVNALELEDSALYLCASSLMGTALDEAFFGQGTRLTVV.

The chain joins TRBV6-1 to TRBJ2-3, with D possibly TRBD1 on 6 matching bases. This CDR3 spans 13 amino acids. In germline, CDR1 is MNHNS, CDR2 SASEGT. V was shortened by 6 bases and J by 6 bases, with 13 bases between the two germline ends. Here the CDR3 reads CASSRGSSDTQYF. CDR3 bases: TGTGCCAGCAGCAGGGGTTCGTCGGATACGCAGTATTTT.

CDR3 DNA sequence: TGTGCCACCAGCAGAGATAGGGAGGGGAAATACGAGCAGTACTTC. This sequence encodes CATSRDREGKYEQYF. The chain uses TRBV15 and TRBJ2-7; 7 positions agree with TRBD2. V lost 0 bases, J lost 4 bases, and 6 bases stayed unmatched. Germline CDR1 reads LNHNV; CDR2 reads YYDKDF (reference sequence). The CDR3 is made up of 15 amino acids.

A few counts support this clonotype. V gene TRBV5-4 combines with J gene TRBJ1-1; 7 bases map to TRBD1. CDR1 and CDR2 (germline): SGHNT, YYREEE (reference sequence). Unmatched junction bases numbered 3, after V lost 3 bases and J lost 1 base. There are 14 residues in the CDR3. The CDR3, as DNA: TGTGCCAGCAGCTCGGGGACAGCGAACACTGAAGCTTTCTTT. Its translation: CASSSGTANTEAFF.

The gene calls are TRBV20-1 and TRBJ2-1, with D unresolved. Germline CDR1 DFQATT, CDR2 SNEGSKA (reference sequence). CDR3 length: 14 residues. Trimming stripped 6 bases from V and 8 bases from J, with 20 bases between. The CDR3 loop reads CSAPSYARWDEQFF. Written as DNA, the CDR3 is TGCAGTGCCCCCAGCTATGCGAGATGGGATGAGCAGTTCTTC.

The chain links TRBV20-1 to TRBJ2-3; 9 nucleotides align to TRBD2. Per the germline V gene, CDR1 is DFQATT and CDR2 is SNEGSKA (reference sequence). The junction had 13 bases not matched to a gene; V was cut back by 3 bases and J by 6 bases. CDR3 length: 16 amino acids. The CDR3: CSASLAGGAVMDTQYF. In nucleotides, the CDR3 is TGCAGTGCTAGTTTGGCGGGAGGGGCCGTTATGGATACGCAGTATTTT.

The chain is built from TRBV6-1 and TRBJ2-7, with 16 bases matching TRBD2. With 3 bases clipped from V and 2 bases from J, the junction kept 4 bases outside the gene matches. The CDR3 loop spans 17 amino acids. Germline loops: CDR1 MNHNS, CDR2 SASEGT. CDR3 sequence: CASSDPGLAGGPYEQYF. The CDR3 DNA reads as TGTGCCAGCAGTGACCCGGGACTAGCGGGAGGGCCCTACGAGCAGTACTTC.

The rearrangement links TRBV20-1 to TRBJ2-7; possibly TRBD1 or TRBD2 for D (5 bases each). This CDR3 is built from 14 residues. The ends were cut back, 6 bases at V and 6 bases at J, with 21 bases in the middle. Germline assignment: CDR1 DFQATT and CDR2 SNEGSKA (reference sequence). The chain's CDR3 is CSARPGTALAEQYF. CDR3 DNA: TGCAGTGCCAGGCCCGGGACCGCACTCGCCGAGCAGTACTTC.